A single sample is the source of the 5 T cell receptor beta chains below, sequenced in a study of tumor and adjacent non-tumor tissue in lung cancer. This sample's RNA came from whole unsorted tissue. Three rounds of nested PCR, following a modified ARM-PCR protocol, produced the TCRbeta library. One entry per CDR3 protein results from TCRdb running MiXCR on the multiplex PCR reads. Counted here are 110,000 or so distinct CDR3 sequences, roughly 75% occurring once; the ten biggest clones make up 35% to 40%. Sequenced material: lung tumor tissue. These receptors were taken from a woman aged 55-69 years with non-small cell lung cancer.

This clonotype was counted at least ten times. CDR3: CSATGTGGISQPQHF. The CDR3 coding sequence is TGCAGTGCTACCGGGACAGGGGGCATCAGTCAGCCCCAGCATTTT. V gene TRBV20-1 combines with J gene TRBJ1-5; 12 bases are shared with TRBD1. CDR3 length: 15 residues. V dropped 4 bases and J dropped 6; count of bases not matched to a gene: 7. The V gene's germline CDR1 is DFQATT and CDR2 SNEGSKA (reference sequence).

Turning to this clonotype: Relative to the germline gene, one junction end is altered; a read error may explain this. This chain links TRBV20-1 with TRBJ2-7; D possibly corresponds to TRBD1 (5 bases). Germline CDR1 is DFQATT and CDR2 is SNEGSKA (reference sequence). The CDR3 is 15 amino acids. The CDR3 nucleotides are TGCTGTGCTAGAGATTGGGGCACGAGCTCCTACGAACAGTACTTC. This encodes CCARDWGTSSYEQYF.

Turning to this clonotype: Compared with germline, one end of the junction differs, possibly owing to a read error. The chain uses TRBV30 and TRBJ1-3; D ambiguous. From germline, CDR1 is GTSNPN and CDR2 SVGIG (reference sequence). This CDR3 is built from 14 residues. In nucleotides, the CDR3 is TGTGCCAGTCCGTCGGGATACGATGGAAACACCATATATTTC. This translates into CASPSGYDGNTIYF.

Remarks on this clonotype: The junction departs from the called germline gene at one end, perhaps through a read error. J is TRBJ2-7 and V is TRBV29-1, with 9 positions matching TRBD2. Germline V gives CDR1 SQVTM, CDR2 ANQGSEA. CDR3 length: 15 residues. The CDR3 nucleotides read TGCACCGTTCAGTTAGCGGGAGAGTTATCCTACGAGCAGTACTTC. This encodes CTVQLAGELSYEQYF.

Concerning this clonotype itself: This may arise from a read error, as a much more abundant clone is one base away. The chain recombines TRBV12-3 or TRBV12-4 with TRBJ1-1; no clear D gene. Trimming took off 3 bases at V and 6 bases at J, with 11 bases between the two ends. This CDR3 is 13 amino acids long. The CDR3 nucleotides read TGTGCCAGCAGTTTGTCGGAGGGATCTGAAGCTTTCTTT. This sequence encodes CASSLSEGSEAFF.